These 26 T cell receptor beta chains were sequenced from one sample in a study of blood T cell repertoires in COVID-19. This table comes from immunoSEQ multiplex PCR, and its TCRdb copy is limited to in-frame clones, with some not included. This sample carries 100,000 to 120,000 clones, 88% of them seen once, and the ten largest clones take 3% to 3.5%. Sequenced: peripheral blood. Source of these receptors: a woman aged 45-59 years with acute or convalescent COVID-19.

The J gene is TRBJ2-7, the V gene TRBV27, with 8 nucleotides matching TRBD2. CDR3 length equals 15 residues. The V segment lost 6 bases and the J segment 0 bases; nucleotides outside the gene matches: 7. Germline V lookup: CDR1 MNHEY, CDR2 SMNVEV (reference sequence). The CDR3 sequence is CASRLASGLSYEQYF. The CDR3 region has the DNA TGTGCCAGCAGGCTCGCTAGCGGGCTCTCCTACGAGCAGTACTTC.

This clone appeared a single time. The chain joins TRBV11-2 to TRBJ1-1, with a tentative D call TRBD1 (6 bases). The CDR3 length is 15 residues. Germline CDR1 reads SGHAT; CDR2 reads FQNNGV. The V end lost 1 base, the J end lost 10 bases, and 19 bases lay between the germline ends. DNA for the CDR3: TGTGCCAGCAGCTTAGCGGGGCGGAGGCAGGGGAGAGCTTTCTTT. The encoded protein is CASSLAGRRQGRAFF.

The V and J genes are TRBV5-6 and TRBJ1-4, with 9 bases identical to TRBD1. The CDR3 runs to 14 residues. Trimming removed 2 bases from V and 7 bases from J; junction bases left unmatched: 3. Germline V gene sequence: CDR1 SGHDT, CDR2 YYEEEE. The CDR3 bases are TGTGCCAGCAGCTTCTACAGGGGGCGTGAAAAACTGTTTTTT. Translating it yields CASSFYRGREKLFF.

This sequence joins TRBV6-5 and TRBJ1-2, with 10 positions matching TRBD1. In germline, CDR1 is MNHEY, CDR2 SVGAGI. This CDR3 region has 14 residues. V lost 4 bases to trimming and J lost 8 bases; unmatched junction nucleotides: 7. CDR3 residues: CASSSGTGVFGYTF. The CDR3 bases are TGTGCCAGCAGTTCCGGGACAGGGGTTTTCGGCTACACCTTC.

This chain joins TRBV28 and TRBJ2-6; D may be TRBD2 (5 bases). The CDR3 is 15 residues long. Trimming removed 6 bases from V and 2 bases from J, with 11 bases in between. CDR1 and CDR2 from the germline V gene are MDHEN and SYDVKM. CDR3 region: CASSFTGTGANVLTF. CDR3 coding DNA: TGTGCCAGCAGCTTTACGGGGACTGGGGCCAACGTCCTGACTTTC.

The genes are TRBV7-2 and TRBJ1-1, with D possibly TRBD1 on 6 matching bases. Trimming pared 5 bases from V and 11 bases from J, leaving 21 bases between. This CDR3 comprises 14 residues. Per the germline V gene, CDR1 is SGHTA and CDR2 is FQGNSA. CDR3 coding DNA: TGTGCCAGCAGCGTAACGACAGGTGGTTTCCAGGCTTTCTTT. Residues: CASSVTTGGFQAFF.

This chain connects TRBV19 to TRBJ1-1, with 7 bases aligning to TRBD1. Trimming took 7 bases from V and 0 from J; bases not matched to a gene: 5. The CDR3 is 14 residues long. Germline values: CDR1 LNHDA, CDR2 SQIVND (reference sequence). CDR3 DNA: TGTGCCAGTAACCCCGGGACAGTGAACACTGAAGCTTTCTTT. Amino acid sequence: CASNPGTVNTEAFF.

The rearrangement links TRBV19 to TRBJ1-5; no clear D gene. The ends were cut back, 7 bases at V and 0 bases at J, with 10 bases in the middle. This CDR3 has 14 amino acids. Germline assignment: CDR1 LNHDA and CDR2 SQIVND (reference sequence). The CDR3 bases are TGTGCCAGTATCCAAGCCCATAGCAATCAGCCCCAGCATTTT. The encoded protein is CASIQAHSNQPQHF.

The V and J genes are TRBV11-1 and TRBJ2-7; D uncertain. The length of the CDR3 is 12 residues. The germline V gene has CDR1 SGHAT and CDR2 FQDESV (reference sequence). Trimming removed 5 bases at V and 9 bases at J, with 14 bases between. CDR3 coding DNA: TGTGCCAGCAGCCTCACTCGACTCGGGCAGTACTTC. The encoded protein is CASSLTRLGQYF.

J is TRBJ1-4 and V is TRBV3-1 (or the pseudogene TRBV3-2); D is possibly TRBD1 (6 bases). Germline V gene lookup returns CDR1 LGHDT and CDR2 YNNKEL (reference sequence). The V end was cut by 2 bases, the J end by 4 bases, with 8 bases between. This CDR3 has 14 residues. For the CDR3, the DNA is TGTGCCAGCAGCCAAACAGGGTTTAATGAAAAACTGTTTTTT. It specifies CASSQTGFNEKLFF.

The rearrangement links TRBV2 to TRBJ2-1; 7 bases are a match to TRBD2. CDR1 SNHLY and CDR2 FYNNEI come from the germline V gene. CDR3 size: 17 residues. With V trimmed by 6 bases and J by 7 bases, 18 bases remained unmatched. The CDR3 DNA follows: TGTGCCAGCAGCGAGGTGGGTGGGAGGGCCTCTGGGAATGAGCAGTTCTTC. It codes for CASSEVGGRASGNEQFF.

This clone occurred a few times. The chain recombines TRBV2 with TRBJ2-7; tentatively, D is TRBD1 (6 bases). The germline V and J ends were trimmed by 6 bases and 2 bases, with 11 bases remaining between them. The CDR3 runs 13 residues. Germline CDR1 SNHLY, CDR2 FYNNEI. The CDR3 coding sequence is TGTGCCAGCAGGGACAGTCGAACCTACGAGCAGTACTTC. Translating gives CASRDSRTYEQYF. The full variable domain, in which reference TRBV2 and TRBJ2-7 provide the parts outside the CDR3, is EPEVTQTPSHQVTQMGQEVILRCVPISNHLYFYWYRQILGQKVEFLVSFYNNEISEKSEIFDDQFSVERPDGSNFTLKIRSTKLEDSAMYFCASRDSRTYEQYFGPGTRLTVT.

This chain joins TRBV5-1 and TRBJ1-2, with 7 bases aligning to TRBD1. After removal of 0 bases from V and 1 base from J, the junction contained 3 bases not matched to a gene. Germline CDR1 and CDR2: SGHRS and YFSETQ. CDR3 length: 15 amino acids. The CDR3 reads CASSLGDRDNYGYTF. CDR3 in DNA: TGCGCCAGCAGCTTGGGAGACAGGGATAACTATGGCTACACCTTC.

This clone was observed a handful of times. The chain is built from TRBV30 and TRBJ2-1, with D possibly TRBD2 on 6 matching bases. Trimming stripped 0 bases from V and 6 bases from J, with 15 bases between. This CDR3 has 15 amino acids. Germline loops: CDR1 GTSNPN, CDR2 SVGIG (reference sequence). CDR3 bases: TGTGCCTGGAGTGTACGAGGCGGGATGATCAATGAGCAGTTCTTC. Amino acid sequence: CAWSVRGGMINEQFF.

The V and J genes are TRBV19 and TRBJ1-2; 8 bases are shared with TRBD1. CDR3 length equals 15 residues. V was pared by 5 bases and J by 1 base, with 6 bases of the junction left unmatched. Germline CDR1 reads LNHDA; CDR2 reads SQIVND (reference sequence). The CDR3: CASSAGTGNNYGYTF. The CDR3 DNA reads TGTGCCAGTAGTGCCGGGACAGGCAATAACTATGGCTACACCTTC.

DNA of the CDR3: TGTGCCAGCAGTGACTCGGGAGGGTACAATGAGCAGTTCTTC. Amino acids: CASSDSGGYNEQFF. V gene TRBV6-4 combines with J gene TRBJ2-1; 7 nucleotides line up with TRBD2. The CDR3 length is 14 residues. Trimming took 0 bases from V and 4 from J; bases not matched to a gene: 0. Germline-derived CDR1 and CDR2 are MRHNA and SNTAGT.

This rearrangement joins TRBV20-1 to TRBJ2-7, with D perhaps TRBD1 (7 bases). The V gene lost 8 bases and the J gene lost 5 bases, with 13 bases spanning the gap. This CDR3 has 11 amino acids. Germline assignment: CDR1 DFQATT and CDR2 SNEGSKA (reference sequence). This CDR3 is CSTGRGDEQYF. The CDR3 nucleotides are TGCAGTACGGGCAGGGGGGACGAGCAGTACTTC.

This chain joins TRBV30 and TRBJ1-4, with D hard to call. Trimming shortened V by 8 bases and J by 10 bases, and 11 bases separated the two germline ends. The CDR3 is 10 amino acids. The V gene's germline CDR1 is GTSNPN and CDR2 SVGIG (reference sequence). CDR3 loop: CAMGRGKLFF. DNA for the CDR3: TGTGCCATGGGTCGCGGAAAACTGTTTTTT.

This chain links TRBV18 with TRBJ2-5, with D possibly being TRBD1 (6 bases). Per the germline V gene, CDR1 is KGHSH and CDR2 is LQKENI. This CDR3 is 14 amino acids long. V was pared by 6 bases and J by 5 bases, with 16 bases between. In DNA, the CDR3 is TGTGCCAGCTCTCCCGGAACAGGGCGGGAGACCCAGTACTTC. Translating gives CASSPGTGRETQYF.

J is TRBJ2-7 and V is TRBV28; perhaps TRBD1 as D (6 bases). CDR1 and CDR2 from the germline V gene are MDHEN and SYDVKM. This CDR3 has 13 amino acids. V was pared by 5 bases and J by 6 bases, with 14 bases between. The CDR3 bases are TGTGCCAGCAGTACCCCACCCAGGGGCGAGCAGTACTTC. The encoded protein is CASSTPPRGEQYF.

CDR3 DNA: TGTGCCAGCAGCCAAGATGTGCCGGGACAGGGTTCTACAGATACGCAGTATTTT. It is translated as CASSQDVPGQGSTDTQYF. The gene calls are TRBV3-1 (or the pseudogene TRBV3-2) and TRBJ2-3; 9 bases line up with TRBD1. CDR3 length: 18 amino acids. In germline, CDR1 is LGHDT, CDR2 YNNKEL (reference sequence). V lost 0 bases and J lost 3; bases outside the gene matches: 10.

The gene calls are TRBV3-1 (or the pseudogene TRBV3-2) and TRBJ2-7; TRBD2 matches 7 bases. The CDR3 consists of 15 residues. Germline lookup yields CDR1 LGHDT and CDR2 YNNKEL (reference sequence). The J segment lost 4 bases and the V segment lost 3 bases, leaving 9 bases of the junction unmatched. This chain's CDR3 is CASSQATGGKYEQYF. For the CDR3, the DNA is TGTGCCAGCAGCCAGGCGACGGGAGGTAAATACGAGCAGTACTTC.

This chain uses TRBV19 with TRBJ1-1; 12 nucleotides line up with TRBD1. The CDR3 extends over 14 amino acids. Trimming took 6 bases from V and 4 from J; bases not matched to a gene: 3. In germline, CDR1 is LNHDA, CDR2 SQIVND (reference sequence). CDR3 loop: CASRAGQGATEAFF. CDR3 coding DNA: TGTGCCAGTAGAGCGGGACAGGGGGCCACTGAAGCTTTCTTT.

The chain is built from TRBV25-1 and TRBJ1-1, with 9 positions matching TRBD1. J gave up 7 bases and V 6 bases, and 12 bases lay outside the gene matches. This CDR3 region has 15 residues. Germline lookup yields CDR1 MGHDK and CDR2 SYGVNS. This chain's CDR3 is CASRPPRQGGREAFF. The CDR3 nucleotides read TGTGCCAGCAGGCCACCCAGACAGGGGGGCCGTGAAGCTTTCTTT.

The chain carries TRBV11-2 and TRBJ1-6; 10 bases match TRBD1. V gave up 1 base and J gave up 9 bases; unmatched junction bases: 0. Germline V lookup: CDR1 SGHAT, CDR2 FQNNGV. This CDR3 is 14 amino acids long. The CDR3: CASSLGQGASPLHF. The CDR3 DNA is TGTGCCAGCAGCTTAGGACAGGGGGCTTCACCCCTCCACTTT.

This clone was seen just once. The chain combines TRBV6-8 with TRBJ2-7; D might be TRBD1 (7 bases). CDR3 length: 17 amino acids. The germline V and J ends were trimmed by 7 bases and 4 bases, with 26 bases remaining between them. The germline gives CDR1 MNHGY, CDR2 SAAAGT. The chain's CDR3 is CASTGCQGDLGFYEQYF. The CDR3 nucleotides read TGTGCCAGCACGGGTTGCCAGGGGGACTTAGGATTTTACGAGCAGTACTTC.